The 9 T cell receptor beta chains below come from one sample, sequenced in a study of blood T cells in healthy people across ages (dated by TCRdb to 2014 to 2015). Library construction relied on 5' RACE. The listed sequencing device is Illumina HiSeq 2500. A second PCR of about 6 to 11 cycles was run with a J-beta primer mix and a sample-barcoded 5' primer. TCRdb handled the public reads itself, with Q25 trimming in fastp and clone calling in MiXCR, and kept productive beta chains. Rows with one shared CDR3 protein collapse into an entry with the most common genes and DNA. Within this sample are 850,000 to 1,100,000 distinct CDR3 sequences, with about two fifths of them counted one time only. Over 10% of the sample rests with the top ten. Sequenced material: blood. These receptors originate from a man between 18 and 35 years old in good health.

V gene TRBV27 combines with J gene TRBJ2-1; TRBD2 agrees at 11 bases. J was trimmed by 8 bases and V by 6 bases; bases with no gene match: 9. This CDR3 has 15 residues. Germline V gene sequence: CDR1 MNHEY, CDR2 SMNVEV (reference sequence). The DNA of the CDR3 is TGTGCCAGCAGACTAGCGGGGGCCCCTAGGGATGAGCAGTTCTTC. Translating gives CASRLAGAPRDEQFF.

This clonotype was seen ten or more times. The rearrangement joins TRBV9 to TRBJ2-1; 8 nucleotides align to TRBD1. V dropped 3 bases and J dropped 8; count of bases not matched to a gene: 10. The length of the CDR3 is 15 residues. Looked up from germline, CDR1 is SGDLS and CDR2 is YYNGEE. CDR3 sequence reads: CASSEGQVGRDEQFF. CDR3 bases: TGTGCCAGCAGCGAGGGACAGGTCGGTCGCGATGAGCAGTTCTTC. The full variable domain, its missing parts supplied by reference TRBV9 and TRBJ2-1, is DSGVTQTPKHLITATGQRVTLRCSPRSGDLSVYWYQQSLDQGLQFLIQYYNGEERAKGNILERFSAQQFPDLHSELNLSSLELGDSALYFCASSEGQVGRDEQFFGPGTRLTVL.

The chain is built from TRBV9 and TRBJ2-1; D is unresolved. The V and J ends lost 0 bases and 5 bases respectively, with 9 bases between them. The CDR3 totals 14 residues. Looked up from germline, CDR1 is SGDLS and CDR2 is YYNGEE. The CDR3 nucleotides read TGTGCCAGCAGCGTAGTCGGTCGGGACAATGAGCAGTTCTTC. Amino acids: CASSVVGRDNEQFF.

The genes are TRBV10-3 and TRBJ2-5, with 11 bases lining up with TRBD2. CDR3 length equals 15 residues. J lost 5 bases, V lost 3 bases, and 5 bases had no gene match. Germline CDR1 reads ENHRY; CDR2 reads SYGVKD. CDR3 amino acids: CAISDPGLAVETQYF. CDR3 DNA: TGTGCCATCAGTGATCCGGGACTAGCGGTGGAGACCCAGTACTTC.

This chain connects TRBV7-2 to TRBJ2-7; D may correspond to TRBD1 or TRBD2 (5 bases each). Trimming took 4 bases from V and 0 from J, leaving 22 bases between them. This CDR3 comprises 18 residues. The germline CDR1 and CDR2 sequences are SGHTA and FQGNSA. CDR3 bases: TGTGCCAGCAGCTCGCAAACGACGGGGACGCGGAGCTCCTACGAGCAGTACTTC. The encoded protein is CASSSQTTGTRSSYEQYF.

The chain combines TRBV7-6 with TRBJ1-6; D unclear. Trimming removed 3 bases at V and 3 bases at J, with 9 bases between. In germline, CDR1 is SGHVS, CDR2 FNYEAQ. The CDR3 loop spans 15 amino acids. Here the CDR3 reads CASSLTSDYNSPLHF. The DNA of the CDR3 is TGTGCCAGCAGCTTGACATCCGACTATAATTCACCCCTCCACTTT.

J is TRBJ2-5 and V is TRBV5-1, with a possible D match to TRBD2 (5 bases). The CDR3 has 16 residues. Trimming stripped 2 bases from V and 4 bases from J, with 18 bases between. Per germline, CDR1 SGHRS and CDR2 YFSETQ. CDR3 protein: CASSFSSGRRRETQYF. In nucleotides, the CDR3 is TGCGCCAGCAGCTTTTCTTCGGGTAGGAGGAGAGAGACCCAGTACTTC.

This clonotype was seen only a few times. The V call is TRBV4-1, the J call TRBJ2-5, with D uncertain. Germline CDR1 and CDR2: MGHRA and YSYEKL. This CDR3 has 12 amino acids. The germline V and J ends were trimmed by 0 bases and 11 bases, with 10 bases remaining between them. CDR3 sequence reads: CASSQENDVQYF. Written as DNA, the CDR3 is TGCGCCAGCAGCCAAGAAAACGACGTTCAGTACTTC.

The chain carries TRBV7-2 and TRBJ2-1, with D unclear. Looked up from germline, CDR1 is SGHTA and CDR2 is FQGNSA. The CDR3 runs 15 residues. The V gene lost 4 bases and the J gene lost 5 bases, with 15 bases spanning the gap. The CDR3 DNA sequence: TGTGCCAGCAGCTACGCCATCACGGACCACAATGAGCAGTTCTTC. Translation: CASSYAITDHNEQFF.